This entry lists 20 T cell receptor beta chains sequenced from one sample in a study of blood T cell repertoires in COVID-19. Using immunoSEQ multiplex PCR, the repertoire was profiled, and TCRdb retains in-frame clones only, with some absent. The top ten hold roughly 11% of the sample, which has around 72,000 clones, 70% to 90% seen once. The sample comprised peripheral blood. The receptors originated from a man aged 65-85 years with active or convalescent COVID-19.

The rearrangement links TRBV29-1 to TRBJ2-3; tentatively, D is TRBD1 (6 bases). The germline V gene encodes CDR1 SQVTM and CDR2 ANQGSEA. CDR3 length: 15 amino acids. V lost 6 bases and J 2 bases, leaving 18 bases between the germline ends. The CDR3 protein is CSVHGTPRNTDTQYF. The CDR3 DNA reads TGCAGCGTCCACGGGACACCACGGAACACAGATACGCAGTATTTT.

The CDR3 region is CASTVVQGTNTGELFF. The CDR3 DNA reads TGTGCCAGCACCGTTGTACAGGGGACGAACACCGGGGAGCTGTTTTTT. This chain links TRBV5-4 with TRBJ2-2; TRBD1 matches 7 bases. CDR3 length: 16 residues. Losses at the gene ends were 6 bases for V and 0 bases for J; bases not matched to a gene: 8. CDR1 is SGHNT and CDR2 is YYREEE in the germline V gene (reference sequence).

The chain joins TRBV6-5 to TRBJ1-1; the match to TRBD1 covers 7 bases. Germline V gene data show CDR1 as MNHEY and CDR2 as SVGAGI. This CDR3 has 14 residues. After removal of 5 bases from V and 4 bases from J, the junction contained 7 bases not matched to a gene. CDR3 bases: TGTGCCAGCAGTAAACTCACAGGGGCCACTGAAGCTTTCTTT. This sequence encodes CASSKLTGATEAFF.

The chain combines TRBV18 with TRBJ2-2; 8 nucleotides agree with TRBD1. This CDR3 is 16 amino acids long. Germline CDR1 reads KGHSH; CDR2 reads LQKENI. J lost 1 base, V lost 6 bases, and 7 bases had no gene match. Written as DNA, the CDR3 is TGTGCCAGCTCCCCAAGGACAGGGCTGAACACCGGGGAGCTGTTTTTT. Protein: CASSPRTGLNTGELFF.

The rearrangement joins TRBV6-5 to TRBJ1-2; D is uncertain. Germline CDR1 is MNHEY and CDR2 is SVGAGI. V was pared by 4 bases and J by 0 bases, with 12 bases between. The CDR3 sequence is 15 residues long. CDR3 nucleotide sequence: TGTGCCAGCAGTTTGGGCCGTTCCTCTAACTATGGCTACACCTTC. The encoded protein is CASSLGRSSNYGYTF.

V and J are TRBV11-2 and TRBJ2-5; TRBD2 matches at 8 bases. Trimming at V came to 6 bases and at J to 4 bases, leaving 7 bases not matched to a gene. This CDR3 region has 14 residues. Germline CDR1 reads SGHAT; CDR2 reads FQNNGV. CDR3 DNA sequence: TGTGCCAGCAGTTTTACGGGACTAGGAGAGACCCAGTACTTC. This codes for CASSFTGLGETQYF.

The chain carries TRBV15 and TRBJ1-2; 8 bases align to TRBD1. CDR3 size: 15 residues. Germline CDR1 reads LNHNV; CDR2 reads YYDKDF (reference sequence). Trimming cost V 0 bases and J 8 bases; bases outside gene matches: 8. Written as DNA, the CDR3 is TGTGCCACCAGCAGAGAGGACAGGGCGGTGGGGGGCTACACCTTC. It specifies CATSREDRAVGGYTF.

V is TRBV3-1 (or the pseudogene TRBV3-2) and J is TRBJ2-5; D is undetermined. The V end was cut by 1 base, the J end by 1 base, with 7 bases between. The germline CDR1 and CDR2 sequences are LGHDT and YNNKEL (reference sequence). The CDR3 length is 14 residues. CDR3 bases: TGTGCCAGCAGCCAAGGACTGATCCAAGAGACCCAGTACTTC. It yields the protein CASSQGLIQETQYF.

The chain couples TRBV18 to TRBJ2-5; no clear D. With 3 bases removed from V and 4 bases from J, the gap between germline ends came to 15 bases. Per the germline V gene, CDR1 is KGHSH and CDR2 is LQKENI. The CDR3 consists of 15 residues. CDR3 protein: CASSPVPLGRETQYF. The DNA of the CDR3 is TGTGCCAGCTCACCCGTCCCCCTAGGCAGAGAGACCCAGTACTTC.

The chain uses TRBV28 and TRBJ2-5; 8 bases map to TRBD1. V trimming: 5 bases; J trimming: 5 bases; junction bases outside the gene matches: 13. Per germline, CDR1 MDHEN and CDR2 SYDVKM. The CDR3 sequence is 16 residues long. This CDR3 reads CASSPLGQGGRETQYF. The CDR3 DNA reads TGTGCCAGCAGTCCATTAGGACAGGGTGGAAGGGAGACCCAGTACTTC.

V usage is TRBV18 and J usage is TRBJ2-7, with D possibly matching TRBD2 (5 bases). CDR1 is KGHSH and CDR2 is LQKENI in the germline V gene. The CDR3 is 17 residues long. Trimming removed 3 bases at V and 4 bases at J, with 22 bases between. The CDR3: CASSPPGSLTSGYEQYF. CDR3 nucleotide sequence: TGTGCCAGCTCACCGCCGGGCAGCTTAACTAGTGGTTACGAGCAGTACTTC.

The chain couples TRBV20-1 to TRBJ1-1; maybe TRBD1 (5 bases). The germline gives CDR1 DFQATT, CDR2 SNEGSKA (reference sequence). V lost 6 bases, J lost 5 bases, and 10 bases lay in between. This CDR3 has 11 amino acids. CDR3 residues: CSASGGTEAFF. The CDR3 nucleotides are TGCAGTGCCTCGGGGGGGACTGAAGCTTTCTTT.

This clone was recorded only once. The gene calls are TRBV24-1 and TRBJ2-3; 9 positions match TRBD2. CDR3 size: 17 residues. After removal of 3 bases from V and 0 bases from J, the junction contained 6 bases not matched to a gene. Germline-derived CDR1 and CDR2 are KGHDR and SFDVKD. CDR3 nucleotide sequence: TGTGCCACCAGTGATCCCCCCGGGACTAGCAGCACAGATACGCAGTATTTT. Its protein product is CATSDPPGTSSTDTQYF.

This rearrangement joins TRBV7-8 to TRBJ1-1, with D possibly TRBD1 on 6 matching bases. The CDR3 runs to 16 residues. In germline, CDR1 is SGHVS, CDR2 FQNEAQ. V shed 5 bases and J shed 0 bases, with 16 bases lying between them. The CDR3 loop reads CASSPSGTSLNTEAFF. CDR3 coding DNA: TGTGCCAGCAGCCCGTCCGGGACATCGTTGAACACTGAAGCTTTCTTT.

The genes are TRBV18 and TRBJ2-5; D is ambiguous. CDR3 length: 11 residues. The germline CDR1 and CDR2 sequences are KGHSH and LQKENI. Trimming left V 3 bases short and J 4 bases short, with 3 bases between. CDR3 protein: CASSPSETQYF. The CDR3, as DNA: TGTGCCAGCTCACCCTCAGAGACCCAGTACTTC. The full variable domain, with the rest looked up from reference TRBV18 and TRBJ2-5, is NAGVMQNPRHLVRRRGQEARLRCSPMKGHSHVYWYRQLPEEGLKFMVYLQKENIIDESGMPKERFSAEFPKEGPSILRIQQVVRGDSAAYFCASSPSETQYFGPGTRLLVL.

The rearrangement uses TRBV28 and TRBJ1-2; D might be TRBD1 (5 bases). CDR1 is MDHEN, CDR2 SYDVKM, per germline. The CDR3 runs to 13 residues. V lost 6 bases, J lost 5 bases, and 13 bases lay in between. As DNA, the CDR3 is TGTGCCAGCAGGCCCAACGCAGGGTATGGCTACACCTTC. Its translation: CASRPNAGYGYTF.

The CDR3 nucleotides are TGTGCCAGCAGCCTTAGACAGGGTAATGAAAAACTGTTTTTT. It codes for CASSLRQGNEKLFF. The chain employs TRBV13 and TRBJ1-4; 7 bases align to TRBD1. The CDR3 is 14 amino acids. From germline, CDR1 is PRHDT and CDR2 FYEKMQ (reference sequence). V was clipped by 5 bases and J by 4 bases; unmatched bases: 4.

This chain links TRBV15 with TRBJ2-5; D perhaps matches TRBD1 (6 bases). Per the germline V gene, CDR1 is LNHNV and CDR2 is YYDKDF (reference sequence). Trimming shortened V by 0 bases and J by 5 bases, and 10 bases separated the two germline ends. The CDR3 has 14 residues. The CDR3 DNA reads as TGTGCCACCAGCAGAGATGGTAGGGGGGAGACCCAGTACTTC. This gives the protein CATSRDGRGETQYF.

The chain links TRBV9 to TRBJ1-5; no reliable D call. The V gene lost 0 bases and the J gene lost 0 bases, with 4 bases spanning the gap. CDR1 is SGDLS and CDR2 is YYNGEE in the germline V gene. The CDR3 consists of 14 residues. The CDR3 DNA follows: TGTGCCAGCAGCGTAGACGGTAGCAATCAGCCCCAGCATTTT. It codes for CASSVDGSNQPQHF.

The chain recombines TRBV6-1 with TRBJ2-1; D is perhaps TRBD2 (6 bases). The germline gives CDR1 MNHNS, CDR2 SASEGT. V was shortened by 1 base and J by 7 bases, with 14 bases between the two germline ends. This CDR3 comprises 15 residues. The CDR3 spells CASSEGVAGGNEQFF. The CDR3 nucleotides read TGTGCCAGCAGTGAAGGGGTAGCCGGAGGGAATGAGCAGTTCTTC.